This passage covers 21 T cell receptor beta chains from one sample sequenced in a study of tumor and adjacent non-tumor tissue in lung cancer (dated by TCRdb to 2016 to 2018). To prepare the library, multiplex PCR was applied. TCRdb lists the instrument as Illumina HiSeq 2500. TCRbeta libraries were constructed through three rounds of nested PCR with primers (Table S4) according to protocols modified from ARM-PCR. Using fastp trimming at Q25 and MiXCR clonotype assembly, TCRdb reanalyzed the public sequencing data and kept in-frame beta chains. Each CDR3 protein gets just one entry, which takes the most common genes and DNA from the rows behind it. For this sample there are about 100,000 distinct CDR3 sequences; around three fifths appear just once. The biggest ten clones account for 15% to 20% of the sample. RNA was isolated from bulk unsorted tissue, and RNA quality was assessed with a NanoDrop ND-1000 and an Agilent 2100. The normal lung samples consisted of distant non-tumor tissue collected more than 3 cm from the tumor edge.

Sequencing used distant non-tumor lung tissue. Every receptor here comes from a man between 25 and 39 years old with non-small cell lung cancer.

As to this clonotype: At one end the junction does not follow the germline gene, possibly because of a read error. The rearrangement links TRBV7-9 to TRBJ2-1, with 9 nucleotides matching TRBD2. This CDR3 spans 15 amino acids. Per germline, CDR1 SEHNR and CDR2 FQNEAQ (reference sequence). The DNA for the CDR3 is TGTGCCAGCAGCGTTAGCGGGAGAGCCCACAATGAGCGGTTCTTC. It encodes CASSVSGRAHNERFF. Together with reference TRBV7-9 and TRBJ2-1, the CDR3 gives the full variable domain: DTGVSQNPRHKITKRGQNVTFRCDPISEHNRLYWYRQTLGQGPEFLTYFQNEAQLEKSRLLSDRFSAERPKGSFSTLEIQRTEQGDSAMYLCASSVSGRAHNERFFGPGTRLTVL.

This clonotype appeared a few times. In nucleotides, the CDR3 is TGTGCCAGCAGCCCAAGGCAGGGGGAGCAGTTCTTC. Translated, it gives CASSPRQGEQFF. The chain has TRBV13 and TRBJ2-1; a weak D match, TRBD1 (6 bases). The germline CDR1 and CDR2 sequences are PRHDT and FYEKMQ (reference sequence). This CDR3 is built from 12 residues. The V end lost 5 bases, the J end lost 10 bases, and 12 bases lay between the germline ends.

On this clonotype itself: Mismatch with germline at one junction end may stem from a read error. The chain links TRBV6-5 to TRBJ1-1; D is undetermined. CDR3 size: 13 residues. Germline assignment: CDR1 MNHEY and CDR2 SVGAGI. The CDR3 DNA follows: TGTGTCAGCGGTTACCCCGGGAACACTGAAGCTTTCTTT. Translating it yields CVSGYPGNTEAFF.

This clonotype was picked up many times. The genes are TRBV20-1 and TRBJ2-3, with 9 bases lining up with TRBD2. V trimming: 8 bases; J trimming: 6 bases; junction bases outside the gene matches: 9. Germline CDR1 and CDR2: DFQATT and SNEGSKA (reference sequence). The CDR3 has 13 residues. The CDR3 protein is CSPKGAGGDTQYF. The CDR3 DNA reads TGCAGTCCGAAGGGAGCGGGGGGCGATACGCAGTATTTT.

This clonotype has a count of ten or more. The rearrangement links TRBV7-8 to TRBJ1-1, with D tentatively TRBD1 (6 bases). The ends were cut back, 4 bases at V and 4 bases at J, with 19 bases in the middle. Germline lookup yields CDR1 SGHVS and CDR2 FQNEAQ. The CDR3 runs to 16 residues. The CDR3 region has the DNA TGTGCCAGCAGCTCTACCCGGACCGGGGACATCACTGAAGCTTTCTTT. Its translation: CASSSTRTGDITEAFF.

A remark on this clonotype: No conserved phenylalanine or tryptophan ends this CDR3, so it is likely a read error. The chain uses TRBV11-2 and TRBJ2-1; 11 nucleotides match TRBD2. Trimming at V came to 3 bases and at J to 5 bases, leaving 3 bases not matched to a gene. Looked up from germline, CDR1 is SGHAT and CDR2 is FQNNGV. CDR3 length equals 15 residues. The CDR3 protein is CASSLTSGTHNEQFL. The CDR3 coding sequence is TGTGCCAGCAGCTTGACTAGCGGGACCCACAATGAGCAGTTCTTA.

Comments on this clonotype: Being one base from a much bigger clone, this may be a read error. The chain joins TRBV4-1 to TRBJ2-5, with D possibly matching TRBD1 (6 bases). The CDR3 totals 13 residues. Trimming shortened V by 4 bases and J by 2 bases, and 8 bases separated the two germline ends. CDR1 and CDR2 from the germline V gene are MGHRA and YSYEKL. CDR3: CASSRTVQETQYF. CDR3 nucleotide sequence: TGCGCCAGCAGCCGGACAGTTCAAGAGACCCAGTACTTC.

Note on this clonotype: This likely comes from a read error, as the CDR3 has no conserved phenylalanine or tryptophan at its end. The rearrangement joins TRBV7-9 to TRBJ2-3; a possible D gene is TRBD1 (6 bases). CDR1 and CDR2 (germline): SEHNR, FQNEAQ (reference sequence). The CDR3 is 13 amino acids. V shed 10 bases and J shed 6 bases, with 17 bases lying between them. CDR3 amino acids: CATSGAREDTQYY. CDR3 DNA sequence: TGTGCCACCTCAGGGGCCAGGGAGGATACGCAGTATTAT.

This clonotype was found many times. The CDR3 DNA reads as TGCAGTGCTAGAGGGGCCTCGGGTAACAATGAAAAACTGTTTTTT. It translates to CSARGASGNNEKLFF. The chain couples TRBV20-1 to TRBJ1-4; no firm D call. With 1 base removed from V and 5 bases from J, the gap between germline ends came to 14 bases. The germline V gene encodes CDR1 DFQATT and CDR2 SNEGSKA (reference sequence). The CDR3 consists of 15 residues.

With regard to this clonotype: Compared with germline, one end of the junction differs, possibly owing to a read error. This chain connects TRBV11-2 to TRBJ2-1, with D tentatively TRBD1 (7 bases). CDR3 size: 16 residues. The V gene's germline CDR1 is SGHAT and CDR2 FQNNGV. For the CDR3, the DNA is TGTGACAGCAGCTTAGGAGGGGGCCTCTCCTACAATGAGCATTTCTTC. This sequence encodes CDSSLGGGLSYNEHFF.

This clonotype turned up a few times. A much larger clone lies one base from this, so it may be a read error. The chain carries TRBV12-3 or TRBV12-4 and TRBJ2-7, with no clear D. The CDR3 totals 15 residues. CDR3 residues: CVSSLPPWPSYEQYF. In nucleotides, the CDR3 is TGTGTCAGCAGTTTACCCCCTTGGCCCTCCTACGAGCAGTACTTC.

Only a few counts were recorded for this clonotype. The chain is built from TRBV19 and TRBJ2-1; 10 positions match TRBD2. The CDR3 loop spans 14 amino acids. Germline V gene sequence: CDR1 LNHDA, CDR2 SQIVND (reference sequence). V gave up 4 bases and J gave up 8 bases; unmatched junction bases: 5. The CDR3 nucleotides are TGTGCCAGTAGTACTTCTAGCGGGAGTTATGAGCAGTTCTTC. This encodes CASSTSSGSYEQFF.

As regards this clonotype: A much larger clone differs from this one at a single base, so this may be a read error. The V call is TRBV11-1, the J call TRBJ2-7, with a possible D match to TRBD2 (5 bases). CDR3 length: 13 residues. Germline lookup yields CDR1 SGHAT and CDR2 FQDESV (reference sequence). The CDR3 coding sequence is TGTGCCAGCAGCTTTTCTGCAGCCTACGAGCGGTCCTTC. Its translation is CASSFSAAYERSF. Filled out from reference TRBV11-1 and TRBJ2-7, the complete variable domain reads EAEVAQSPRYKITEKSQAVAFWCDPISGHATLYWYRQILGQGPELLVQFQDESVVDDSQLPKDRFSAERLKGVDSTLKIQPAELGDSAMYLCASSFSAAYERSFGPGTRLTVT.

The chain joins TRBV20-1 to TRBJ2-1; either TRBD1 or TRBD2 may fit D (5 bases each). The CDR3 spans 15 residues. The germline CDR1 and CDR2 sequences are DFQATT and SNEGSKA (reference sequence). V was shortened by 1 base and J by 6 bases, with 16 bases between the two germline ends. The CDR3 nucleotides are TGCAGTGCTAGAGTTTTAGTGGGGGTGGCCAATGAGCAGTTCTTC. Translation: CSARVLVGVANEQFF.

This clonotype appeared a few times. The V gene is TRBV5-6, the J gene TRBJ1-1; the D is unclear. The CDR3 is made up of 15 amino acids. V dropped 2 bases and J dropped 4 bases, with 15 bases sitting between them. Per the germline V gene, CDR1 is SGHDT and CDR2 is YYEEEE. The CDR3 sequence is CASSFGIGLGTEAFF. Here the CDR3 DNA reads TGTGCCAGCAGCTTCGGGATAGGGTTGGGCACTGAAGCTTTCTTT.

This chain connects TRBV20-1 to TRBJ2-1; D could derive from TRBD1 or TRBD2 (5 bases each). Germline V gene sequence: CDR1 DFQATT, CDR2 SNEGSKA (reference sequence). The CDR3 is made up of 13 amino acids. V lost 6 bases, J lost 6 bases, and 15 bases lay in between. The chain's CDR3 is CSAWGWRVNEQFF. CDR3 DNA: TGCAGTGCCTGGGGGTGGCGGGTCAATGAGCAGTTCTTC.

Turning to this clonotype: One junction end disagrees with the germline gene, perhaps due to a read error. The chain is built from TRBV20-1 and TRBJ2-3, with 8 bases identical to TRBD2. This CDR3 has 14 amino acids. Germline values: CDR1 DFQATT, CDR2 SNEGSKA (reference sequence). CDR3 bases: TGCAGTGCTACCGGTAGACTAGCGTTGGATATGCAGTATTTT. It translates to CSATGRLALDMQYF.

Regarding this clonotype: This sequence may be a read error, since a much larger clone differs from it by one base. J is TRBJ2-1 and V is TRBV5-4; 11 bases align to TRBD2. Germline lookup yields CDR1 SGHNT and CDR2 YYREEE (reference sequence). This CDR3 is 16 amino acids long. The CDR3 is CASSSRLAGKVNKQFF. The CDR3 region has the DNA TGTGCCAGCAGCTCGAGACTAGCGGGGAAAGTCAATAAGCAGTTCTTC.

As regards this clonotype: One junction end disagrees with the germline gene, perhaps due to a read error. The chain recombines TRBV12-3 or TRBV12-4 with TRBJ1-5, with TRBD1 as a possible D gene (5 bases). The CDR3 covers 15 residues. The CDR3 reads CVSSTGGVFGQPQHF. The CDR3 nucleotides are TGTGTCAGCAGCACGGGAGGGGTTTTCGGTCAGCCCCAGCATTTT.

Details on this clonotype: At one end the junction does not follow the germline gene, possibly because of a read error. The J gene is TRBJ1-6, the V gene TRBV20-1; TRBD1 is a possible D gene (6 bases). Germline assignment: CDR1 DFQATT and CDR2 SNEGSKA (reference sequence). The CDR3 covers 17 residues. In nucleotides, the CDR3 is TGCAGTGCTAGAGCCTCCGACAGGAGTTCCTATAATTCACCCTTCCACTTT. Its translation is CSARASDRSSYNSPFHF.

This clonotype was detected a few times. A much larger clone is a single base away; this may be a read error. The chain links TRBV6-5 to TRBJ1-6; 8 bases are shared with TRBD1. Germline V gene data show CDR1 as MNHEY and CDR2 as SVGAGI. CDR3 length: 14 residues. Losses at the gene ends were 5 bases for V and 11 bases for J; bases not matched to a gene: 8. CDR3 sequence (DNA): TGTGCCAGCAGTGACAGGGGAGGCAATCCACCCCTCCACTTT. Protein product: CASSDRGGNPPLHF.